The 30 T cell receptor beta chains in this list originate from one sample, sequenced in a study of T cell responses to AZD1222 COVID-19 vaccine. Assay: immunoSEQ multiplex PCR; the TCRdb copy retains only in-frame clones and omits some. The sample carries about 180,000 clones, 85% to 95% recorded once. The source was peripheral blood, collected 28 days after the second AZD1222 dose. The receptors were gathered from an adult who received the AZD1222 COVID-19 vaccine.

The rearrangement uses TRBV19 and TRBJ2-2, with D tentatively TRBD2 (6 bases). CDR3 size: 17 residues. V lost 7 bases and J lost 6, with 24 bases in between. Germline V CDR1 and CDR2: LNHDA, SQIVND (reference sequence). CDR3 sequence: CASTSPWGVQSSGELFF. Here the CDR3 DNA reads TGTGCCAGTACCTCCCCCTGGGGGGTTCAGAGTTCCGGGGAGCTGTTTTTT.

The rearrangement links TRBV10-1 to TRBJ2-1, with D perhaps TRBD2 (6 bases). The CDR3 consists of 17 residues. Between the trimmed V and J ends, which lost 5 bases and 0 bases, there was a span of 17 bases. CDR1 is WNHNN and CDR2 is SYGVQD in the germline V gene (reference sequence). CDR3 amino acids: CASSSKPDYRSYNEQFF. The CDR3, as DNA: TGCGCCAGCAGTTCAAAACCGGACTACCGCTCCTACAATGAGCAGTTCTTC.

The CDR3 DNA sequence: TGTGCCAGCAGCCCGGACCCACTAGCGGCTAGCACAGATACGCAGTATTTT. It yields the protein CASSPDPLAASTDTQYF. The rearrangement uses TRBV11-2 and TRBJ2-3; 8 positions match TRBD2. The trim removed 5 bases at V and 0 bases at J, leaving 10 bases unmatched. Germline-derived CDR1 and CDR2 are SGHAT and FQNNGV. The length of the CDR3 is 17 residues. Full variable domain (missing parts from reference TRBV11-2 and TRBJ2-3): EAGVAQSPRYKIIEKRQSVAFWCNPISGHATLYWYQQILGQGPKLLIQFQNNGVVDDSQLPKDRFSAERLKGVDSTLKIQPAKLEDSAVYLCASSPDPLAASTDTQYFGPGTRLTVL.

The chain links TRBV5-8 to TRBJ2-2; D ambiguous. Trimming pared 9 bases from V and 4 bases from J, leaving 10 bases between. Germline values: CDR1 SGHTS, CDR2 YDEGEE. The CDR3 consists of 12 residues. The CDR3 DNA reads TGTGCCATAATCAACCGCACCGGGGAGCTGTTTTTT. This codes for CAIINRTGELFF. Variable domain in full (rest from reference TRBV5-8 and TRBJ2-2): EAGVTQSPTHLIKTRGQQATLRCSPISGHTSVYWYQQALGLGLQFLLWYDEGEERNRGNFPPRFSGRQFPNYSSELNVNALELEDSALYLCAIINRTGELFFGEGSRLTVL.

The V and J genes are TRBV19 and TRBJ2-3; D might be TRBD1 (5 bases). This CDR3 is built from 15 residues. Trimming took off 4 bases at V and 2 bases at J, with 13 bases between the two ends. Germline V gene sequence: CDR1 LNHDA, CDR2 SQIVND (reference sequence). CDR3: CASSKSRAFTDTQYF. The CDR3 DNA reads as TGTGCCAGTAGTAAATCCAGGGCGTTCACAGATACGCAGTATTTT.

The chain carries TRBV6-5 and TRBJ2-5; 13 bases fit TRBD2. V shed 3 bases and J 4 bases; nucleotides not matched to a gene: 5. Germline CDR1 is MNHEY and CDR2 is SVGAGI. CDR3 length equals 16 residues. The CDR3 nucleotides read TGTGCCAGCAGTTATTCGGGACTAGCGGGGCCAGAGACCCAGTACTTC. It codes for CASSYSGLAGPETQYF.

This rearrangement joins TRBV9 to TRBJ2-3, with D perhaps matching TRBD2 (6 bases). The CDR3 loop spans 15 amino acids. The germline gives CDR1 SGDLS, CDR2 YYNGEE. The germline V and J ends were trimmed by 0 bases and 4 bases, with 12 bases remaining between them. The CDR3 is CASSVGASAADTQYF. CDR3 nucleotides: TGTGCCAGCAGCGTAGGGGCTAGCGCAGCAGATACGCAGTATTTT. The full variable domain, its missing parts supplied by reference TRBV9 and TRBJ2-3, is DSGVTQTPKHLITATGQRVTLRCSPRSGDLSVYWYQQSLDQGLQFLIQYYNGEERAKGNILERFSAQQFPDLHSELNLSSLELGDSALYFCASSVGASAADTQYFGPGTRLTVL.

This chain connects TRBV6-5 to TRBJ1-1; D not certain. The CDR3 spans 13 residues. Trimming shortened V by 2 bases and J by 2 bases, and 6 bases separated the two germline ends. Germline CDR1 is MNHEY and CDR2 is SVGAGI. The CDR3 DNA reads TGTGCCAGCAGTTACGAGGCAAACACTGAAGCTTTCTTT. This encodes CASSYEANTEAFF.

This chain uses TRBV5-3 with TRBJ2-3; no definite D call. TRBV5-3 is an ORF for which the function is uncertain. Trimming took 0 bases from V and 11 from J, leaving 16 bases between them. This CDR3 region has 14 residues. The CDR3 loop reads CARSLAQFEARQYF. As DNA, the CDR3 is TGTGCCAGAAGCTTGGCCCAGTTTGAGGCTCGGCAGTATTTT.

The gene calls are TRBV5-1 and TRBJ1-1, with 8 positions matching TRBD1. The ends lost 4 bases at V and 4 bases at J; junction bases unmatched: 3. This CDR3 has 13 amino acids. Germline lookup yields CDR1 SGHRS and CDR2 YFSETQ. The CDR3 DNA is TGCGCCAGCAGCACCGGACAGGGCACTGAAGCTTTCTTT. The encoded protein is CASSTGQGTEAFF.

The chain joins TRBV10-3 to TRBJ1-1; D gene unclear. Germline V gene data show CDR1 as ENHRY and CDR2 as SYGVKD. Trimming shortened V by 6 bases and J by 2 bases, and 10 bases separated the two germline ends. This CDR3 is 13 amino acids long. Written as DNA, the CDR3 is TGTGCCATCAGCGAACAGACAAACACTGAAGCTTTCTTT. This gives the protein CAISEQTNTEAFF.

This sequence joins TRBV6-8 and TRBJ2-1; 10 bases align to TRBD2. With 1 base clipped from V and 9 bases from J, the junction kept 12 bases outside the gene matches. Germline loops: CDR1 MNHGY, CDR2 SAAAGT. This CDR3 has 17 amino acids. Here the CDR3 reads CASSYFEREGPGGEQFF. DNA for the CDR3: TGTGCCAGCAGTTACTTTGAGCGGGAGGGCCCGGGGGGTGAGCAGTTCTTC.

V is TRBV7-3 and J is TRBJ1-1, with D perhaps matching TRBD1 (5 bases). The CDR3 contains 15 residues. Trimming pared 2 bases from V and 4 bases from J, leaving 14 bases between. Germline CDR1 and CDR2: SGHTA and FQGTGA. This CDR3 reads CASSLSGGSGTEAFF. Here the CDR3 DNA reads TGTGCCAGCAGCTTATCTGGGGGATCGGGCACTGAAGCTTTCTTT.

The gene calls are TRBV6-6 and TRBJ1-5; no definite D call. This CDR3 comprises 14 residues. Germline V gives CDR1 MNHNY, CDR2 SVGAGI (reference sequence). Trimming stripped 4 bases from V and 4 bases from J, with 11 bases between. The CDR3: CASSWRSGNQPQHF. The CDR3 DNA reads TGTGCCAGCAGTTGGCGGAGTGGAAATCAGCCCCAGCATTTT.

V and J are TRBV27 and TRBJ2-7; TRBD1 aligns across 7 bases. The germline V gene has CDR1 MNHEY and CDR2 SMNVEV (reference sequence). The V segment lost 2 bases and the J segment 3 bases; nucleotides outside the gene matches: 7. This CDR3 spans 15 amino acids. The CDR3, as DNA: TGTGCCAGCAGTTTACGCCGGGACAGCTACTACGAGCAGTACTTC. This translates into CASSLRRDSYYEQYF.

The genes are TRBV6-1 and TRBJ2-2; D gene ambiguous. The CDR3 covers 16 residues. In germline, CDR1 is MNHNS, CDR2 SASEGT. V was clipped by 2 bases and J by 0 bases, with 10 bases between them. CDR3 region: CASSERRFANTGELFF. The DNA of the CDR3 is TGTGCCAGCAGTGAACGGCGGTTTGCGAACACCGGGGAGCTGTTTTTT.

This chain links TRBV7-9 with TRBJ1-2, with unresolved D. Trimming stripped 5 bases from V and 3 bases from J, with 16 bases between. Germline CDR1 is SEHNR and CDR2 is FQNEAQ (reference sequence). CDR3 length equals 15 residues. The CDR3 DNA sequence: TGTGCCAGCAGCAACGAAGGCAGAGAATACTATGGCTACACCTTC. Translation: CASSNEGREYYGYTF.

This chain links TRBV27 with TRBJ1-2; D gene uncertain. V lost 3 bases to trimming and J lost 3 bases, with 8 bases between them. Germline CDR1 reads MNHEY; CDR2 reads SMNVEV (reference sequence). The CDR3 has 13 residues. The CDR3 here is CASSFTQDYGYTF. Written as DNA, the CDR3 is TGTGCCAGCAGTTTCACCCAAGACTATGGCTACACCTTC.

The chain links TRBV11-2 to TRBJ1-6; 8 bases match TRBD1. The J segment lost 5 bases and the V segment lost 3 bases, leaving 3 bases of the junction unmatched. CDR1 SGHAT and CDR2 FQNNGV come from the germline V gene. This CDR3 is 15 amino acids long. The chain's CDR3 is CASSFGTGDNSPLHF. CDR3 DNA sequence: TGTGCCAGCAGCTTCGGGACAGGTGATAATTCACCCCTCCACTTT.

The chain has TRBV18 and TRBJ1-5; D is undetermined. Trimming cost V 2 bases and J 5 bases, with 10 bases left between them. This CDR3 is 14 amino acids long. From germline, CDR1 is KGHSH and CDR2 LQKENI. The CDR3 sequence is CASSPGTGDQPQHF. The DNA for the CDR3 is TGTGCCAGCTCACCAGGCACGGGCGATCAGCCCCAGCATTTT.

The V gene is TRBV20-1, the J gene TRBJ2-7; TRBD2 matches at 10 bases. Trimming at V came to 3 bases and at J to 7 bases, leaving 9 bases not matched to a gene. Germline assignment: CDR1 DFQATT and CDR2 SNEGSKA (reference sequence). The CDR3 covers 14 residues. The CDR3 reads CSASRTSGPGEQYF. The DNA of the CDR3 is TGCAGTGCTAGTAGGACTAGCGGACCGGGAGAGCAGTACTTC.

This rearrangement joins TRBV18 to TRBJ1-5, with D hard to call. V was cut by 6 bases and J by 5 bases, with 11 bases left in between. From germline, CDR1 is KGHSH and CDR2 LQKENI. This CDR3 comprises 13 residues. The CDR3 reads CASSPAYDQPQHF. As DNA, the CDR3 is TGTGCCAGCTCTCCGGCTTACGATCAGCCCCAGCATTTT. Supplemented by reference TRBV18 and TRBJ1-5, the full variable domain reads NAGVMQNPRHLVRRRGQEARLRCSPMKGHSHVYWYRQLPEEGLKFMVYLQKENIIDESGMPKERFSAEFPKEGPSILRIQQVVRGDSAAYFCASSPAYDQPQHFGDGTRLSIL.

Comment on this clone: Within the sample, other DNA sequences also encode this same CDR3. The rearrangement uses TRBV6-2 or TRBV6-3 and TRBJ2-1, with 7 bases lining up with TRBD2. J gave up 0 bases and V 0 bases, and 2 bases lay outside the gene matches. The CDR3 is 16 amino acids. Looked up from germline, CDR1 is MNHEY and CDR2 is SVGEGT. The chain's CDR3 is CASSYSTGGSYNEQFF. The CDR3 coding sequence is TGTGCCAGCAGTTACTCGACGGGGGGCTCCTACAATGAGCAGTTCTTC.

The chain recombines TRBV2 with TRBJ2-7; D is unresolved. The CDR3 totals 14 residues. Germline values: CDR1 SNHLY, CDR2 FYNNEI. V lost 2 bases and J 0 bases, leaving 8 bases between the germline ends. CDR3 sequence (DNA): TGTGCCAGCAGTGAAAGATCCCCCTCCTACGAGCAGTACTTC. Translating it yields CASSERSPSYEQYF. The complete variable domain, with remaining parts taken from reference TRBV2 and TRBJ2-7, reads EPEVTQTPSHQVTQMGQEVILRCVPISNHLYFYWYRQILGQKVEFLVSFYNNEISEKSEIFDDQFSVERPDGSNFTLKIRSTKLEDSAMYFCASSERSPSYEQYFGPGTRLTVT.

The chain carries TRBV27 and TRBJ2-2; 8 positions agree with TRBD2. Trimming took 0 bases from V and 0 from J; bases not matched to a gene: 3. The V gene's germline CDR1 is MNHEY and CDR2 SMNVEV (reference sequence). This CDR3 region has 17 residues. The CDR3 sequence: CASSLSPGLANTGELFF. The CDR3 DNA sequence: TGTGCCAGCAGTTTATCACCGGGACTAGCGAACACCGGGGAGCTGTTTTTT.

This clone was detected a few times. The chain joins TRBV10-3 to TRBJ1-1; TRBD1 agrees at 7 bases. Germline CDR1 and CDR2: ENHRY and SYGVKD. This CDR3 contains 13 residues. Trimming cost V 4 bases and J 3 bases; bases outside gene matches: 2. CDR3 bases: TGTGCCATCAGTGCAGGGGGAGACACTGAAGCTTTCTTT. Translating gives CAISAGGDTEAFF.

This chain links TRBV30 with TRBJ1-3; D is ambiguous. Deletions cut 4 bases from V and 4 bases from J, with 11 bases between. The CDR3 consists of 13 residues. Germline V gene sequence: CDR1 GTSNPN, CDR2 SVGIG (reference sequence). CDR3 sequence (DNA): TGTGCCTGGAATGTAGACACAGGAAACACCATATATTTT. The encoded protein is CAWNVDTGNTIYF.

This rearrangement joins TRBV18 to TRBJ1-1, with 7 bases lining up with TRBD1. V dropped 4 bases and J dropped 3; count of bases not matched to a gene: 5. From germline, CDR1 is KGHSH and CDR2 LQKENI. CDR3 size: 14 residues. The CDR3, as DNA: TGTGCCAGCTCACTCGGAGGGGGCGACACTGAAGCTTTCTTT. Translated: CASSLGGGDTEAFF.

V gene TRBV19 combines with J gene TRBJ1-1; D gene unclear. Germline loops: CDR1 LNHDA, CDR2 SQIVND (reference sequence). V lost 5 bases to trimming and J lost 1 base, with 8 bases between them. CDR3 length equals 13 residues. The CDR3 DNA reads TGTGCCAGTAGTCTCACGGAGAACACTGAAGCTTTCTTT. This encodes CASSLTENTEAFF.

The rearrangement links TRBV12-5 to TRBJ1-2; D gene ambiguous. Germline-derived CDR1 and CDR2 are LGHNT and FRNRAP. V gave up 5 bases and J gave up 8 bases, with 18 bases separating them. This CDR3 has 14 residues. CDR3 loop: CASGPSFWAPGYTF. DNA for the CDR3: TGTGCTAGTGGTCCCAGCTTCTGGGCGCCGGGCTACACCTTC.